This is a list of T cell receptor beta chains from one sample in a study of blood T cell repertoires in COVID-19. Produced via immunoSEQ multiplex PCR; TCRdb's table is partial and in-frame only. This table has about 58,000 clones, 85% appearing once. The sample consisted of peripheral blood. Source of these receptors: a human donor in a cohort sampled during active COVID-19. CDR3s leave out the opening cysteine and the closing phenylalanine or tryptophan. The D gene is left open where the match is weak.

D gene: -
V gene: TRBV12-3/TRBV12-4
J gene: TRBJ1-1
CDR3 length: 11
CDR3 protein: ASRAQGRTEAF

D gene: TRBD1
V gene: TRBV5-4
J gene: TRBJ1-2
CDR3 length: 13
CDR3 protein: ASSLRTGPGYGYT

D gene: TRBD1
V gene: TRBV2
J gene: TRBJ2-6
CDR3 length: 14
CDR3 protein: ASRSGTGAGANVLT

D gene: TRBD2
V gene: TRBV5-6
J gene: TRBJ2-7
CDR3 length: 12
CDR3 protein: ASSAGLAGAEQY

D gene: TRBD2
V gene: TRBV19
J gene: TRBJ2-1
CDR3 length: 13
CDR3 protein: ASRTSGSSYNEQF

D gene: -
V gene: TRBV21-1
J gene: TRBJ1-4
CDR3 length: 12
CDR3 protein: ASSDRVTNEKLF

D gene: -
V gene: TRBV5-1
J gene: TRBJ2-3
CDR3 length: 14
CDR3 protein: ASSLGASETTDTQY

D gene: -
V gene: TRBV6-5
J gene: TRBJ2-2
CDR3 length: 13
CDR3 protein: ASSYLNSGSGELF

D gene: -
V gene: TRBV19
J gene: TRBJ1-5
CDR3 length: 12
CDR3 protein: ASKWGYSNQPQH

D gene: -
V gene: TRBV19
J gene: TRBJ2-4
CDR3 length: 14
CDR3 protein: ASSRTQGDAKNIQY

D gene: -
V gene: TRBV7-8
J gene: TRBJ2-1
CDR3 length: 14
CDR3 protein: ASSPIFWSSYNEQF

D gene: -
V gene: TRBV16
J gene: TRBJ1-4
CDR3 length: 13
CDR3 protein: ASSPPGATNEKLF

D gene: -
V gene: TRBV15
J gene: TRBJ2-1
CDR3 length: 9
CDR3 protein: ATSRGASQV

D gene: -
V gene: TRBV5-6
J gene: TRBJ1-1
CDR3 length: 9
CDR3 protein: ASSFGVEAF

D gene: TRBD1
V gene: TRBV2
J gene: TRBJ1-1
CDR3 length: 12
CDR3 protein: ASSDDYQGVEAF

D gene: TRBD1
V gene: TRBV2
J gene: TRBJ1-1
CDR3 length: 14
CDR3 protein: ASTANRGRIGTEAF

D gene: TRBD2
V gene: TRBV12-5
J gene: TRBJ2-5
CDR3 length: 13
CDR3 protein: ASGSGLAEQETQY

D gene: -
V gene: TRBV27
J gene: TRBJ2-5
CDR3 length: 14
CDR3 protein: ASSQRGHLYQETQY

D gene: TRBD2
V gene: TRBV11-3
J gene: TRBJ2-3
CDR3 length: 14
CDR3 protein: ASSQGLAASTDTQY

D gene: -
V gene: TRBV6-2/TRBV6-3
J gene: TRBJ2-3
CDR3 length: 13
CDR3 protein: ASSYETRPRHTQY

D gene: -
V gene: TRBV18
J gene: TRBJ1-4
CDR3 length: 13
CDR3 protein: ASSPPGGPNEKLF

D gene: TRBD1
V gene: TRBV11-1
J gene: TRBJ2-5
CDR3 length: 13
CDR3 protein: ASSSGQGDPETQY

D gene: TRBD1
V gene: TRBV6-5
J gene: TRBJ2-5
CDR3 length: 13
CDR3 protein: ASSPDRGKGETQY

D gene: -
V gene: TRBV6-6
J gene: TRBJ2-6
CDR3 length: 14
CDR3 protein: ASSPQGFSGANVLT